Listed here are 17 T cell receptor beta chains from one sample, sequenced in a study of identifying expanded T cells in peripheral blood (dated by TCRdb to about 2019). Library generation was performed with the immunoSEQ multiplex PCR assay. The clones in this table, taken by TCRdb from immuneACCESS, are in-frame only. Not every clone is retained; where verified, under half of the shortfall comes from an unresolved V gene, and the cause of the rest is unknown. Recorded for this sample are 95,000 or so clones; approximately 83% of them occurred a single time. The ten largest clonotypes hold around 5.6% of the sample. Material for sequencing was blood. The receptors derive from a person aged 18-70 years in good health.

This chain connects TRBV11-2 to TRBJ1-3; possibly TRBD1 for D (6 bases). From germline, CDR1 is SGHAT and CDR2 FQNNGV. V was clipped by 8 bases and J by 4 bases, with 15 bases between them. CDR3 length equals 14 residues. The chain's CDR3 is CASERGGSGNTIYF. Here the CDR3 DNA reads TGTGCCAGCGAGAGGGGGGGTAGCGGAAACACCATATATTTT. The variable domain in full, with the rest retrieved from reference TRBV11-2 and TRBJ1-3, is EAGVAQSPRYKIIEKRQSVAFWCNPISGHATLYWYQQILGQGPKLLIQFQNNGVVDDSQLPKDRFSAERLKGVDSTLKIQPAKLEDSAVYLCASERGGSGNTIYFGEGSWLTVV.

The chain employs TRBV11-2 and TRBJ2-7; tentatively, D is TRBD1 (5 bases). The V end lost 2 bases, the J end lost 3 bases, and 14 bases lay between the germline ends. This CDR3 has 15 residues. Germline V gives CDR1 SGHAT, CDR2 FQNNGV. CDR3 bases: TGTGCCAGCAGCTTAACCCGACAGTGGAGCTACGAGCAGTACTTC. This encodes CASSLTRQWSYEQYF.

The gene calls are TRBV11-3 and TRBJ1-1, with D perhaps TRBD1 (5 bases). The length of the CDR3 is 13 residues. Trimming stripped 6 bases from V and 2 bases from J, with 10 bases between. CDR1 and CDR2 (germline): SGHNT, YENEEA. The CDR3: CASSVRDNTEAFF. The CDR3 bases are TGTGCCAGCAGTGTCAGGGACAACACTGAAGCTTTCTTT.

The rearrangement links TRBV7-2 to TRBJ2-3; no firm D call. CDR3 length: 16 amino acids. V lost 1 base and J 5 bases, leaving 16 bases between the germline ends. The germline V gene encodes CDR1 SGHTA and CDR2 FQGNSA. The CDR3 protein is CASSLVPRLEGDTQYF. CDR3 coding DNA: TGTGCCAGCAGCTTAGTTCCCCGGCTAGAAGGAGATACGCAGTATTTT.

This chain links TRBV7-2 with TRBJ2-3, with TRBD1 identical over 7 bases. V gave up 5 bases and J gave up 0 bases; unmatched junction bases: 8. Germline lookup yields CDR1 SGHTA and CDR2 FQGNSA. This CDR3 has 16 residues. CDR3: CASSPRQGRSTDTQYF. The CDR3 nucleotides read TGTGCCAGCAGCCCGAGACAGGGTAGGAGCACAGATACGCAGTATTTT.

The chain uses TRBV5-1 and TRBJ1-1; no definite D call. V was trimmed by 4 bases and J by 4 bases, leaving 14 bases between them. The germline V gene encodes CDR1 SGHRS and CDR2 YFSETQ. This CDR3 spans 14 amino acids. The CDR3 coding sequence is TGCGCCAGCAGCCTACTGAACTCTGCCACTGAAGCTTTCTTT. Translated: CASSLLNSATEAFF.

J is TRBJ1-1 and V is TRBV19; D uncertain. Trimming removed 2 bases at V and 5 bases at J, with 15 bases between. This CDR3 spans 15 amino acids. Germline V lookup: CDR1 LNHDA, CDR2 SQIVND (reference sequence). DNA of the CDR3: TGTGCCAGTAGTATACAGGTGACGGCGGCGACTGAAGCTTTCTTT. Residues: CASSIQVTAATEAFF. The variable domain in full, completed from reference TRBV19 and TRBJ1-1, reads DGGITQSPKYLFRKEGQNVTLSCEQNLNHDAMYWYRQDPGQGLRLIYYSQIVNDFQKGDIAEGYSVSREKKESFPLTVTSAQKNPTAFYLCASSIQVTAATEAFFGQGTRLTVV.

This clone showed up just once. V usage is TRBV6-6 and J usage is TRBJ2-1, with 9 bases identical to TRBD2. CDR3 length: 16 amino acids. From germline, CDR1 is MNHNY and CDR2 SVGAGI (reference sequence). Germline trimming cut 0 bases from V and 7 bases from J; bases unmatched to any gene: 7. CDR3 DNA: TGTGCCAGCAGTTACTCGGGCGGGGGGGCGTTTAATGAGCAGTTCTTC. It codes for CASSYSGGGAFNEQFF.

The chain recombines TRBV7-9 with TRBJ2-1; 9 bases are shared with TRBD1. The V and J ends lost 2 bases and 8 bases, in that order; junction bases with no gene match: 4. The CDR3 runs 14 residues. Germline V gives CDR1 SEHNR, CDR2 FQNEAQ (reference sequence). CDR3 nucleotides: TGTGCCAGCAGCTTAACAGGGGGCTTAGATGAGCAGTTCTTC. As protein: CASSLTGGLDEQFF.

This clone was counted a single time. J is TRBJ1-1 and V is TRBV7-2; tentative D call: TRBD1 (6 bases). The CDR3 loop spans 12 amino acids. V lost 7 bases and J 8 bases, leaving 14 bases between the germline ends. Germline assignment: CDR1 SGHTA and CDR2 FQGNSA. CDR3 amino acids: CASKRGMLEAFF. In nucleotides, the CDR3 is TGTGCCAGCAAAAGGGGGATGTTAGAAGCTTTCTTT.

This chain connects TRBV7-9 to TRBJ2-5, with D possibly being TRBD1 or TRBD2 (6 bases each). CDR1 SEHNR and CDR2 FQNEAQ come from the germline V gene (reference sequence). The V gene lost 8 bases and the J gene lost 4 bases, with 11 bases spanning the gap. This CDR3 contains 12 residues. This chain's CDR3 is CASEGGGETQYF. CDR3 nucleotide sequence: TGTGCCAGCGAGGGGGGTGGAGAGACCCAGTACTTC.

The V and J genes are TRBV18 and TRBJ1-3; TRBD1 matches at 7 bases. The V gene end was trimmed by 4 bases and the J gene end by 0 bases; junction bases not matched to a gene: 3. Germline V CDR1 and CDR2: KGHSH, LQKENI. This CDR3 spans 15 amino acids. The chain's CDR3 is CASSRDSDSGNTIYF. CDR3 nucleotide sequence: TGTGCCAGCTCACGGGACAGCGACTCTGGAAACACCATATATTTT. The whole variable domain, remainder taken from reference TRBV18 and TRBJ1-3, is NAGVMQNPRHLVRRRGQEARLRCSPMKGHSHVYWYRQLPEEGLKFMVYLQKENIIDESGMPKERFSAEFPKEGPSILRIQQVVRGDSAAYFCASSRDSDSGNTIYFGEGSWLTVV.

CDR3 sequence: CAISHWGQRNTEAFF. CDR3 sequence (DNA): TGTGCCATCAGCCATTGGGGACAAAGGAACACTGAAGCTTTCTTT. The chain carries TRBV10-3 and TRBJ1-1, with D maybe TRBD1 (6 bases). V was shortened by 6 bases and J by 1 base, with 15 bases between the two germline ends. Germline assignment: CDR1 ENHRY and CDR2 SYGVKD. The CDR3 is 15 residues long.

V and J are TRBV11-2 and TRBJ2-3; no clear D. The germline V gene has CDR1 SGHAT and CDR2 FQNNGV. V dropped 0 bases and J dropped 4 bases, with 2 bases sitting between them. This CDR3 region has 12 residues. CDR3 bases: TGTGCCAGCAGCTTAGATGCAGATACGCAGTATTTT. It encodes CASSLDADTQYF.

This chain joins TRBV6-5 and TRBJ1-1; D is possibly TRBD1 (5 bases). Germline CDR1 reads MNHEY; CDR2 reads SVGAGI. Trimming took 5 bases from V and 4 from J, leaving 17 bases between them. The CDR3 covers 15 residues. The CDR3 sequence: CASSRSTGEITEAFF. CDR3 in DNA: TGTGCCAGCAGTAGAAGTACAGGAGAGATCACTGAAGCTTTCTTT.

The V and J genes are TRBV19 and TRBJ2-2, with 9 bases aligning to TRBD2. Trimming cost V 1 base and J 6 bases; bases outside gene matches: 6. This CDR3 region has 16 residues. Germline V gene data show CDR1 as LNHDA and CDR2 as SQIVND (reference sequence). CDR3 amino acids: CASSIVGAGGAGELFF. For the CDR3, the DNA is TGTGCCAGTAGTATAGTTGGAGCGGGGGGCGCCGGGGAGCTGTTTTTT. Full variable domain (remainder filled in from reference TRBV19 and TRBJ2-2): DGGITQSPKYLFRKEGQNVTLSCEQNLNHDAMYWYRQDPGQGLRLIYYSQIVNDFQKGDIAEGYSVSREKKESFPLTVTSAQKNPTAFYLCASSIVGAGGAGELFFGEGSRLTVL.

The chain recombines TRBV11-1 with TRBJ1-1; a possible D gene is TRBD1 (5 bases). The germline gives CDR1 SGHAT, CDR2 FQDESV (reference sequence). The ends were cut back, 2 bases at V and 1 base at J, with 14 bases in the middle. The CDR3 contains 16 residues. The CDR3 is CASSLTFLGENTEAFF. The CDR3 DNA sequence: TGTGCCAGCAGCTTAACCTTTCTGGGGGAGAACACTGAAGCTTTCTTT.